This TCR beta chain comes out of a study of a mutant IDH1 vaccine in newly diagnosed glioma. Whole-study context: Those enrolled had earlier been treated with radiotherapy, temozolomide, or both, mostly both.

TCRdb keeps only in-frame clones here, not all; method: immunoSEQ multiplex PCR. The repertoire holds fewer than 50,000 clones, with roughly 78% as singletons. Described time point: baseline, week 1 (first vaccination visit). Treatment meaning: pre-vaccination baseline after standard-of-care therapy. With respect to this clone: The junction shows a germline mismatch at one end, possibly a read error.

Germline-derived CDR1 and CDR2 are SNHLY and FYNNEI. The CDR3 covers 9 residues. V usage is TRBV2 and J usage is TRBJ2-7, with TRBD1 identical over 9 bases. Source: PBMCs, taken from a glioma patient treated with radiotherapy, temozolomide or both. The receptor was isolated from a middle-aged man with glioma. Some clones in this sample may be carry-over from other donors' samples. The CDR3 sequence is CSSGTGFFF. Written as DNA, the CDR3 is TGTTCCAGTGGGACAGGGTTCTTCTTC.